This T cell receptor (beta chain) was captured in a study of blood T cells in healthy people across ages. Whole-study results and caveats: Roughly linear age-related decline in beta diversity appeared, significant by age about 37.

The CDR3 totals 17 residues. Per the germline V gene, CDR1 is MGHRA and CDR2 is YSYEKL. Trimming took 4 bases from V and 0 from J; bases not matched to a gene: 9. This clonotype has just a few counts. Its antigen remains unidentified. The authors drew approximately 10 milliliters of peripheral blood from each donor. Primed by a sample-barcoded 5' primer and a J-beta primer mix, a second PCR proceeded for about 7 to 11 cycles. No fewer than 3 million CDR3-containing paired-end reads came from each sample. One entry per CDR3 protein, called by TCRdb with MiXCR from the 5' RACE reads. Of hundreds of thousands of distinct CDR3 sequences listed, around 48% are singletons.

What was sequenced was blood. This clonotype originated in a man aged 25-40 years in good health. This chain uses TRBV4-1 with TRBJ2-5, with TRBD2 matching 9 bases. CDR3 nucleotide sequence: TGCGCCAGCAGCCGTCGCTTAGCGGGGGCTAACCAAGAGACCCAGTACTTC. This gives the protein CASSRRLAGANQETQYF.